This entry is about one T cell receptor beta chain. Its target is unknown. TCRdb's copy holds only in-frame clones and misses some; the assay was immunoSEQ multiplex PCR. The sample has roughly 60,000 clones, about 90% seen once. These data come from a study of cytomegalovirus exposure and HLA in healthy donors. Study details: A later analysis reported the same platform for the 90 to 150 validation repertoires and the roughly 650 first-cohort repertoires.

With 4 bases clipped from V and 11 bases from J, the junction kept 7 bases outside the gene matches. The CDR3 sequence is 13 residues long. CDR1 and CDR2 from the germline V gene are MGHRA and YSYEKL. General observations from the study: 150 or so TCR beta chains were listed as cytomegalovirus-associated.

The sample was PBMCs. The TCR sequence derives from a woman aged 18 to 35 in good health and CMV-seronegative. The chain has TRBV4-1 and TRBJ1-1; TRBD1 matches 10 bases. The CDR3 protein is CASSRWDRGDAFF. CDR3 sequence (DNA): TGCGCCAGCAGCCGGTGGGACAGGGGTGATGCTTTCTTT.